Listed below are T cell receptor beta chains from one sample, sequenced in a study of T cell responses to AZD1222 COVID-19 vaccine. The repertoire was sequenced with immunoSEQ multiplex PCR; TCRdb's copy has only in-frame clones and lacks some. The table records approximately 110,000 clones, 89% of them present only once. The starting material was peripheral blood, obtained on day 0 of AZD1222 vaccination. These receptors were obtained from an adult in good health. Each CDR3 is given with its conserved first and last residue.

j_gene	v_gene	CDR3aa
TRBJ2-2	TRBV6-5	CARRHGGTNTGELFF
TRBJ2-7	TRBV5-1	CASSNLGEPSYEQYF
TRBJ2-7	TRBV5-1	CASSASGTGVYEQYF
TRBJ2-7	TRBV5-6	CASSSVGLYEQYF
TRBJ2-3	TRBV6-5	CASSYSNPRTDTQYF
TRBJ2-3	TRBV6-2/TRBV6-3	CASSLRGSTQYF
TRBJ2-2	TRBV15	CATSRDRPRPGELFF
TRBJ2-7	TRBV29-1	CSASLAGTSYEQYF
TRBJ2-3	TRBV2	CASRETSGNTDTQYF
TRBJ2-3	TRBV7-9	CASSLELAGDTQYF
TRBJ1-1	TRBV28	CASSQQGMSEAFF
TRBJ2-2	TRBV30	CAWSVGRTGWNTGELFF
TRBJ1-6	TRBV7-3	CASSEQGPNSPLHF
TRBJ2-2	TRBV7-8	CASSLAGWTGELFF
TRBJ2-3	TRBV27	CATLSGGGAKDTQYF
TRBJ2-7	TRBV3-1/TRBV3-2	CASSQQTDSYEQYF
TRBJ2-7	TRBV6-5	CASNQHGEGTYEQYF
TRBJ2-7	TRBV3-1/TRBV3-2	CASSTHLGDRGSYEQYF
TRBJ1-6	TRBV5-1	CASSLSRGSSYNSPLHF
TRBJ2-3	TRBV20-1	CSNDGDTQYF
TRBJ1-1	TRBV30	CAWSLLDRGDTEAFF
TRBJ2-7	TRBV10-3	CASKGTASYEQYF
TRBJ2-7	TRBV10-3	CAITSKLSGRETYF
TRBJ2-1	TRBV10-3	CAISAEAGTYNEQFF